This TCR beta chain was documented in a study of blood T cell repertoires in COVID-19. The germline gives CDR1 MGHRA, CDR2 YSYEKL. Trimming took 0 bases from V and 3 from J, leaving 21 bases between them. The CDR3 length is 18 residues. In the authors' methods: Estimated nucleated cell counts came from reference gene primer amplification. The method was immunoSEQ multiplex PCR; TCRdb's version includes in-frame clones alone and lacks a portion of them. The V and J calls and the clone size are those of that table, but D and trimming were determined from the DNA. The profile covers approximately 490,000 clones, with more than 85% appearing a single time and around 7.9% taken by the ten largest. Participants' reported clinical history set cohort assignment. Recovery among Cohort 3 donors was established by two negative PCRs, clearance, or symptom resolution.

The origin of this receptor is a woman aged 60-70 years who had recovered from COVID-19. J is TRBJ2-7 and V is TRBV4-1; TRBD1 is a possible D gene (6 bases). The source material was PBMCs or T cells enriched from blood (not recorded which). The CDR3 DNA follows: TGCGCCAGCAGCCAAGAGCCGCGGTCCCTTACAGGGATCTACGAGCAGTACTTC. Its protein is CASSQEPRSLTGIYEQYF.